This T cell receptor beta chain derives from a study of T cells in Graves' hyperthyroidism and ophthalmopathy. Study results and limitations: Most clonotypes that expanded in the thyroid above 0.001 also showed up in blood.

TCR beta CDR3 region amplification was performed from RNA transcripts. TCR CDR3 regions were first amplified by RT-PCR with HTBI primers. TCRdb independently ran MiXCR on the multiplex PCR reads; one entry per CDR3 protein. The table has fewer than 450,000 distinct CDR3 sequences, 17% seen once. This clonotype was detected ten times or more. The antigen is unknown. The germline V gene has CDR1 MNHEY and CDR2 SMNVEV (reference sequence). V gave up 2 bases and J gave up 7 bases, with 15 bases separating them. This CDR3 has 15 amino acids. Blood was sampled at initial diagnosis of hyperthyroidism, prior to onset of any ophthalmopathy symptoms.

The V gene is TRBV27, the J gene TRBJ2-1; perhaps TRBD2 as D (6 bases). Specimen: blood. This sequence originates from a woman younger than 45 with Graves' hyperthyroidism that later progressed to Graves' ophthalmopathy. The CDR3 protein is CASSLTPEGLNEQFF. In nucleotides, the CDR3 is TGTGCCAGCAGTTTAACCCCGGAGGGACTTAATGAGCAGTTCTTC.